The 4 T cell receptor beta chains below were found in one sample sequenced in a study of T cell responses to AZD1222 COVID-19 vaccine. The assay was immunoSEQ multiplex PCR, and TCRdb's table has in-frame clones only and misses some. The sample comprises 120,000 to 150,000 clones, roughly 90% of which are singletons, and approximately 3.4% rests with the top ten. This specimen consisted of peripheral blood, obtained on day 0 of AZD1222 vaccination. The receptors stem from an adult in good health.

This clone was seen more than once but under ten times. J is TRBJ1-6 and V is TRBV5-5; tentatively, D is TRBD1 (5 bases). Trimming took 1 base from V and 4 from J, leaving 12 bases between them. Germline assignment: CDR1 SGHKS and CDR2 YYEKEE (reference sequence). This CDR3 spans 16 amino acids. DNA for the CDR3: TGTGCCAGCAGCTTGCTTGCAGGGATGTATAATTCACCCCTCCACTTT. Protein product: CASSLLAGMYNSPLHF.

The chain carries TRBV4-1 and TRBJ2-7; 11 bases map to TRBD2. The CDR3 extends over 14 amino acids. The germline gives CDR1 MGHRA, CDR2 YSYEKL. With V trimmed by 6 bases and J by 3 bases, 4 bases remained unmatched. CDR3 in DNA: TGCGCCAGCAGTGATAGCGGGAGGGTCTACGAGCAGTACTTC. Encoded protein: CASSDSGRVYEQYF.

The genes are TRBV4-2 and TRBJ2-2; 13 bases agree with TRBD2. CDR1 and CDR2 (germline): LGHNA, YNFKEQ. Trimming took 4 bases from V and 10 from J; bases not matched to a gene: 18. CDR3 length: 19 amino acids. CDR3 nucleotide sequence: TGTGCCAGCAGCCGGAGATCACCCCCACTAGCGGGAGGGCCTGAGGAGCTGTTTTTT. This gives the protein CASSRRSPPLAGGPEELFF.

The chain recombines TRBV6-5 with TRBJ1-1; D is undetermined. The germline V and J ends were trimmed by 6 bases and 0 bases, with 11 bases remaining between them. Germline CDR1 MNHEY, CDR2 SVGAGI. CDR3 length: 14 amino acids. The CDR3 bases are TGTGCCAGCAGGCCGTCCAGCCTGAACACTGAAGCTTTCTTT. Amino acid sequence: CASRPSSLNTEAFF.